These T cell receptor beta chains were read from a single sample in a study of blood T cells in healthy people across ages. Each CDR3 protein gets one entry after TCRdb re-called the 5' RACE reads with MiXCR. Of roughly 1,700,000 distinct CDR3 sequences in the sample, 28% were seen once. The material sequenced was blood. These receptors all come from a woman in her 30s in good health. The CDR3 runs from the conserved cysteine through the conserved F or W. The D gene is left open where the match is weak. Size tells how often a clone was seen (once, few, many) or the class of an expanded clone, and some rows leave it out.

clone size	V gene	D gene	J gene	CDR3 protein	CDR3 DNA
NA	TRBV20-1	TRBD1	TRBJ2-2	CSAMDRDWTGEPFF	TGCAGTGCAATGGACAGGGACTGGACCGGGGAGCCGTTTTTT
many	TRBV7-2	NA	TRBJ2-5	CASRPPWEETQYF	TGTGCCAGCAGGCCTCCCTGGGAAGAGACCCAGTACTTC
few	TRBV4-1	NA	TRBJ2-5	CASSQRGPGKQETQYF	TGCGCCAGCAGCCAACGCGGACCCGGGAAACAAGAGACCCAGTACTTC
many	TRBV5-1	NA	TRBJ2-3	CASSPGLPTDTQYF	TGCGCCAGCAGCCCCGGACTACCCACAGATACGCAGTATTTT
NA	TRBV11-2	NA	TRBJ2-7	CASSLERVLEQYF	TGTGCCAGCAGCTTAGAGCGGGTCCTCGAGCAGTACTTC
few	TRBV29-1	NA	TRBJ1-4	CSVATDTTNERLFF	TGCAGCGTTGCCACAGACACAACTAATGAAAGACTGTTTTTT
NA	TRBV7-6	TRBD1	TRBJ2-3	CASSLVTGMTDTQYF	TGTGCCAGCAGCTTAGTGACAGGGATGACAGATACGCAGTATTTT
many	TRBV15	NA	TRBJ2-5	CATSTPGAARETQYF	TGTGCCACCAGCACTCCCGGAGCAGCAAGAGAGACCCAGTACTTC
NA	TRBV4-2	TRBD2	TRBJ2-1	CASSQSQREGLGNEQFF	TGTGCCAGCAGCCAAAGTCAACGGGAGGGCCTAGGCAATGAGCAGTTCTTC
many	TRBV29-1	TRBD1	TRBJ1-1	CSVEQGATEAFF	TGCAGCGTCGAACAGGGGGCTACTGAAGCTTTCTTT
NA	TRBV6-2/TRBV6-3	TRBD1	TRBJ2-7	CASRNFRDRDYEQYF	TGTGCCAGCAGGAATTTCCGGGACAGGGATTACGAGCAGTACTTC
NA	TRBV2	TRBD1	TRBJ1-5	CASNGLNRGNQPQHF	TGTGCCAGCAATGGCCTTAACAGGGGGAATCAGCCCCAGCATTTT
many	TRBV3-1	TRBD1	TRBJ2-5	CASSSGQGLRETQYF	TGTGCCAGCAGCTCGGGACAGGGCCTTCGAGAGACCCAGTACTTC
NA	TRBV20-1	TRBD2	TRBJ2-1	CSAIPKAGTTSAAYNEQFF	TGCAGTGCTATCCCCAAGGCCGGGACGACTAGCGCTGCCTACAATGAGCAGTTCTTC
NA	TRBV25-1	TRBD2	TRBJ2-5	CASSEGRVAIGRETQYF	TGTGCCAGCAGTGAAGGGAGGGTGGCGATTGGGAGAGAGACCCAGTACTTC
many	TRBV12-3/TRBV12-4	NA	TRBJ2-5	CASSLWGQETQYF	TGTGCCAGCAGTTTATGGGGGCAAGAGACCCAGTACTTC
few	TRBV7-3	NA	TRBJ1-5	CASSSSGGGQPQHF	TGTGCCAGCAGCTCGTCGGGGGGTGGTCAGCCCCAGCATTTT
many	TRBV4-1	NA	TRBJ2-1	CASSHDMTGMNPHEQFF	TGCGCCAGCAGCCACGACATGACGGGGATGAACCCCCATGAGCAGTTCTTC
NA	TRBV5-1	NA	TRBJ2-4	CASSSNPLGGIQYF	TGCGCCAGCAGCTCGAACCCCCTAGGGGGCATTCAGTACTTC
few	TRBV5-1	NA	TRBJ2-1	CASSLTGQTNNEQFF	TGCGCCAGCAGCTTGACCGGACAAACCAACAATGAGCAGTTCTTC
few	TRBV12-3/TRBV12-4	NA	TRBJ1-1	CASSLVEGGTEAFF	TGTGCCAGCAGTTTAGTCGAAGGGGGGACTGAAGCTTTCTTT
once	TRBV12-3/TRBV12-4	NA	TRBJ1-5	CASSLRGLDYSNQPQHF	TGTGCCAGCAGTTTGAGGGGGTTGGATTATAGCAATCAGCCCCAGCATTTT
few	TRBV6-2/TRBV6-3	NA	TRBJ2-5	CASSYGTWETQYF	TGTGCCAGCAGTTATGGGACGTGGGAGACCCAGTACTTC
NA	TRBV4-3	NA	TRBJ2-1	CASSQDLSFSPRVVNNEQFF	TGCGCCAGCAGCCAAGATTTATCCTTCAGTCCTAGAGTTGTGAATAATGAGCAGTTCTTC
NA	TRBV2	TRBD1	TRBJ2-7	CASRRTGDRLTYEQYF	TGTGCCAGCAGGAGGACAGGGGATCGGTTGACCTACGAGCAGTACTTC
NA	TRBV20-1	NA	TRBJ2-7	CSARFGGSYEQYF	TGCAGTGCTAGATTTGGAGGCTCCTACGAGCAGTACTTC
NA	TRBV5-1	NA	TRBJ2-1	CASSLEGAALYNEQFF	TGCGCCAGCAGCTTGGAAGGCGCGGCCCTCTACAATGAGCAGTTCTTC
few	TRBV7-9	TRBD2	TRBJ2-1	CASSPRTSGGFSGQQFF	TGTGCCAGCAGCCCCAGGACTAGCGGGGGGTTTTCGGGACAGCAGTTCTTC
NA	TRBV29-1	TRBD2	TRBJ2-1	CSVLEAGRLAGVGEQFF	TGCAGCGTGCTTGAGGCGGGCCGACTAGCGGGAGTGGGAGAGCAGTTCTTC
NA	TRBV12-5	NA	TRBJ1-2	CASGPYGYTF	TGTGCTAGTGGTCCCTATGGCTACACCTTC
few	TRBV7-6	NA	TRBJ2-1	CASSSTGNFGEQFF	TGTGCCAGCAGCTCAACCGGGAACTTCGGAGAGCAGTTCTTC
many	TRBV12-3/TRBV12-4	NA	TRBJ2-6	CASSPDPGPNVLTF	TGTGCCAGCAGTCCCGATCCTGGGCCCAACGTCCTGACTTTC
few	TRBV7-9	NA	TRBJ2-7	CASTDEIWGEQYF	TGTGCCAGCACCGACGAAATTTGGGGCGAGCAGTACTTC
few	TRBV20-1	NA	TRBJ1-4	CSARDPKGPGKLFF	TGCAGTGCTAGAGATCCTAAGGGGCCAGGAAAACTGTTTTTT
NA	TRBV5-5	NA	TRBJ2-7	CASRVIPLVSYEQYF	TGTGCCAGCCGAGTGATCCCGCTGGTCTCCTACGAGCAGTACTTC
NA	TRBV6-2/TRBV6-3	TRBD2	TRBJ2-1	CASMGTSGKSPYNEQFF	TGTGCCAGCATGGGGACTAGCGGGAAGAGCCCCTACAATGAGCAGTTCTTC
NA	TRBV7-2	NA	TRBJ1-3	CASSLVAGQSGNTIYF	TGTGCCAGCAGCTTAGTCGCAGGTCAGAGTGGAAACACCATATATTTT
NA	TRBV30	TRBD1	TRBJ1-1	CAWPNPGGRAFF	TGTGCCTGGCCGAACCCAGGGGGCAGAGCTTTCTTT
NA	TRBV5-1	TRBD1	TRBJ2-7	CASSAGTGRSYEQYF	TGCGCCAGCAGCGCCGGGACAGGGAGGTCCTACGAGCAGTACTTC